This is a list of T cell receptor beta chains from one sample in a study of blood T cell repertoires in COVID-19. Data came from immunoSEQ multiplex PCR; TCRdb stores just in-frame clones and leaves some out. The data show 200,000 to 300,000 clones, about 82% seen once. The specimen sequenced was peripheral blood. The receptors here all came from a woman in her sixties with active or convalescent COVID-19. The CDR3 runs from the conserved cysteine through the conserved F or W. Each record gives: CDR3 protein, CDR3 DNA, clone size, V gene, J gene, D gene. D genes are given only for firm matches. Clone size appears in some rows only: once, few, many, or a class for an expanded clone.

CDR3: CASSRRGNTGELFF
DNA: TGTGCCAGCAGCCGGCGGGGGAACACCGGGGAGCTGTTTTTT
size: NA
V: TRBV11-2
J: TRBJ2-2
D: NA

CDR3: CASSLDTGSYGYTF
DNA: TGTGCCAGCAGCTTAGATACGGGGAGCTATGGCTACACCTTC
size: NA
V: TRBV11-2
J: TRBJ1-2
D: NA

CDR3: CASSLGDRGRGDTQYF
DNA: TGTGCCAGCAGCTTAGGAGACAGGGGGCGCGGAGATACGCAGTATTTT
size: NA
V: TRBV11-3
J: TRBJ2-3
D: TRBD1

CDR3: CASSERAGGWADTQYF
DNA: TGTGCCAGCAGTGAAAGGGCAGGGGGCTGGGCAGATACGCAGTATTTT
size: NA
V: TRBV6-1
J: TRBJ2-3
D: TRBD1

CDR3: CASTLDGFNYGYTF
DNA: TGTGCCAGCACTCTAGACGGATTCAACTATGGCTACACCTTC
size: once
V: TRBV6-5
J: TRBJ1-2
D: NA

CDR3: CASSVVAESYNEQFF
DNA: TGTGCCAGTAGTGTGGTAGCGGAGTCCTACAATGAGCAGTTCTTC
size: NA
V: TRBV19
J: TRBJ2-1
D: NA

CDR3: CASSQGQGTDTQYF
DNA: TGTGCCAGCAGCCAAGGACAGGGGACAGATACGCAGTATTTT
size: NA
V: TRBV3-1/TRBV3-2
J: TRBJ2-3
D: TRBD1

CDR3: CASTIPGQLLGDTQYF
DNA: TGTGCCAGCACCATACCGGGACAACTACTTGGGGATACGCAGTATTTT
size: NA
V: TRBV28
J: TRBJ2-3
D: NA

CDR3: CASGGARSAEADTQYF
DNA: TGCGCCAGCGGGGGGGCAAGGTCGGCAGAGGCAGATACGCAGTATTTT
size: NA
V: TRBV10-2
J: TRBJ2-3
D: NA

CDR3: CASSNSQGAGDTQYF
DNA: TGTGCCAGTAGTAACTCACAGGGGGCAGGAGATACGCAGTATTTT
size: NA
V: TRBV19
J: TRBJ2-3
D: TRBD1

CDR3: CASSQDVWLAGEGGASPDTQYF
DNA: TGTGCCAGCAGCCAAGATGTTTGGCTAGCGGGAGAAGGGGGCGCGAGCCCAGATACGCAGTATTTT
size: once
V: TRBV4-2
J: TRBJ2-3
D: TRBD2

CDR3: CAIRVDTGEGYTF
DNA: TGTGCCATCAGGGTAGATACAGGGGAAGGCTACACCTTC
size: NA
V: TRBV10-3
J: TRBJ1-2
D: TRBD1

CDR3: CASSLDLASGNNNEQFF
DNA: TGTGCCAGCAGCTTAGATTTGGCTAGCGGGAATAACAATGAGCAGTTCTTC
size: NA
V: TRBV11-2
J: TRBJ2-1
D: TRBD2

CDR3: CASSFRNYGYTF
DNA: TGTGCCAGCAGTTTCCGTAACTATGGCTACACCTTC
size: NA
V: TRBV28
J: TRBJ1-2
D: NA

CDR3: CSVATGFYGYTF
DNA: TGCAGCGTTGCGACAGGGTTCTATGGCTACACCTTC
size: NA
V: TRBV29-1
J: TRBJ1-2
D: TRBD1

CDR3: CASSLGVGGHNEQFF
DNA: TGTGCCAGCAGCTTAGGGGTCGGGGGACACAATGAGCAGTTCTTC
size: once
V: TRBV11-2
J: TRBJ2-1
D: NA

CDR3: CASSLVQGNTGELFF
DNA: TGCGCCAGCAGCTTGGTGCAGGGAAACACCGGGGAGCTGTTTTTT
size: few
V: TRBV5-1
J: TRBJ2-2
D: NA

CDR3: CASRYPPSLFF
DNA: TGTGCCAGCAGATACCCCCCCTCCCTCTTCTTT
size: once
V: TRBV6-6
J: TRBJ1-1
D: NA

CDR3: CASSLQGRGELFF
DNA: TGTGCCAGCAGTCTACAGGGGCGCGGGGAGCTGTTTTTT
size: NA
V: TRBV28
J: TRBJ2-2
D: TRBD1

CDR3: CASSLAGTSGGRNEQFF
DNA: TGTGCCAGCAGCTTAGCAGGAACTAGCGGGGGGAGGAATGAGCAGTTCTTC
size: NA
V: TRBV11-2
J: TRBJ2-1
D: TRBD2

CDR3: CASGRATGTGSYEQYF
DNA: TGTGCTAGTGGTCGAGCGACCGGGACAGGGTCCTACGAGCAGTACTTC
size: NA
V: TRBV12-5
J: TRBJ2-7
D: TRBD1

CDR3: CAWSVLAGAVDTQYF
DNA: TGTGCCTGGAGTGTACTAGCGGGAGCAGTAGATACGCAGTATTTT
size: NA
V: TRBV30
J: TRBJ2-3
D: TRBD2

CDR3: CASSNGGNGVTDTQYF
DNA: TGCGCCAGCAGCAACGGGGGGAATGGTGTAACAGATACGCAGTATTTT
size: NA
V: TRBV5-1
J: TRBJ2-3
D: TRBD2

CDR3: CASSLDREYEQYF
DNA: TGTGCCAGCAGCTTGGACAGGGAGTACGAGCAGTACTTC
size: NA
V: TRBV11-2
J: TRBJ2-7
D: TRBD1

CDR3: CATSRDDQPQHF
DNA: TGTGCCACCAGCAGAGACGATCAGCCCCAGCATTTT
size: NA
V: TRBV15
J: TRBJ1-5
D: NA

CDR3: CASRGTGNYGYTF
DNA: TGTGCCAGCAGAGGGACAGGGAATTATGGCTACACCTTC
size: few
V: TRBV2
J: TRBJ1-2
D: TRBD1

CDR3: CATKTENTEAFF
DNA: TGTGCCACAAAGACAGAGAACACTGAAGCTTTCTTT
size: few
V: TRBV19
J: TRBJ1-1
D: NA

CDR3: CASSTSGRTNEQFF
DNA: TGTGCCAGCTCTACTAGCGGGAGAACGAATGAGCAGTTCTTC
size: NA
V: TRBV18
J: TRBJ2-1
D: TRBD2

CDR3: CASSSPGTGGEDTEAFF
DNA: TGTGCCAGCAGTTCCCCCGGGACAGGGGGGGAAGACACTGAAGCTTTCTTT
size: NA
V: TRBV28
J: TRBJ1-1
D: TRBD1

CDR3: CASSRQGFQYQETQYF
DNA: TGTGCCAGCAGCCGACAGGGGTTTCAGTACCAAGAGACCCAGTACTTC
size: once
V: TRBV11-2
J: TRBJ2-5
D: TRBD1

CDR3: CAWSYGEEAFF
DNA: TGTGCCTGGAGTTACGGGGAGGAAGCTTTCTTT
size: NA
V: TRBV30
J: TRBJ1-1
D: NA

CDR3: CASSFGGVGQPQHF
DNA: TGTGCCAGCAGCTTCGGGGGGGTGGGGCAGCCCCAGCATTTT
size: NA
V: TRBV7-2
J: TRBJ1-5
D: NA

CDR3: CASSQTQGGLNQPQHF
DNA: TGTGCCAGCAGCCAGACCCAGGGGGGACTGAATCAGCCCCAGCATTTT
size: NA
V: TRBV5-6
J: TRBJ1-5
D: TRBD1

CDR3: CASSQSGTFDEAFF
DNA: TGTGCCAGCAGCCAATCCGGGACATTTGATGAAGCTTTCTTT
size: NA
V: TRBV7-2
J: TRBJ1-1
D: NA

CDR3: CASSLDRGDTDTQYF
DNA: TGCGCCAGCAGCTTGGACAGGGGGGATACAGATACGCAGTATTTT
size: NA
V: TRBV5-1
J: TRBJ2-3
D: TRBD1

CDR3: CATNGKGSGNTGELFF
DNA: TGTGCCACCAATGGGAAGGGGTCGGGGAACACCGGGGAGCTGTTTTTT
size: NA
V: TRBV24-1
J: TRBJ2-2
D: NA

CDR3: CSCPGQGNTGELFF
DNA: TGCAGTTGCCCCGGACAGGGGAACACCGGGGAGCTGTTTTTT
size: NA
V: TRBV29-1
J: TRBJ2-2
D: TRBD1

CDR3: CAISGLAGGSEQYF
DNA: TGTGCCATCAGTGGGCTAGCGGGGGGCTCCGAGCAGTACTTC
size: NA
V: TRBV10-3
J: TRBJ2-7
D: TRBD2

CDR3: CASSLNTETEAFF
DNA: TGTGCCAGCAGCCTAAACACGGAGACTGAAGCTTTCTTT
size: NA
V: TRBV11-2
J: TRBJ1-1
D: NA

CDR3: CASSLYTYTEAFF
DNA: TGTGCCAGCAGTCTATATACGTACACTGAAGCTTTCTTT
size: NA
V: TRBV6-5
J: TRBJ1-1
D: NA

CDR3: CSARLGSEQFF
DNA: TGCAGTGCTAGACTCGGGAGCGAGCAGTTCTTC
size: NA
V: TRBV20-1
J: TRBJ2-1
D: NA

CDR3: CASNRGGRAVDTQYF
DNA: TGCGCCAGCAACAGAGGAGGGAGGGCCGTAGATACGCAGTATTTT
size: NA
V: TRBV5-1
J: TRBJ2-3
D: TRBD2

CDR3: CASSSSGAVTHGYTF
DNA: TGTGCCAGCAGCTCCAGCGGGGCAGTTACGCATGGCTACACCTTC
size: NA
V: TRBV7-8
J: TRBJ1-2
D: NA

CDR3: CASSRTGSNYGYTF
DNA: TGTGCCAGCAGCCGGACTGGGTCTAACTATGGCTACACCTTC
size: NA
V: TRBV5-6
J: TRBJ1-2
D: NA

CDR3: CGQGASGANVLTF
DNA: TGTGGACAGGGGGCCTCTGGGGCCAACGTCCTGACTTTC
size: NA
V: TRBV30
J: TRBJ2-6
D: TRBD1

CDR3: CASSPQGRGTGELFF
DNA: TGTGCCAGCAGTCCGCAGGGGCGAGGCACCGGGGAGCTGTTTTTT
size: NA
V: TRBV27
J: TRBJ2-2
D: NA

CDR3: CASSIAGTSGSPQFF
DNA: TGTGCCAGTAGTATTGCCGGGACTAGCGGGAGCCCGCAGTTCTTC
size: NA
V: TRBV19
J: TRBJ2-1
D: TRBD2

CDR3: CASSSGTRTTDTQYF
DNA: TGTGCCAGCAGCTCCGGGACACGAACCACAGATACGCAGTATTTT
size: once
V: TRBV5-8
J: TRBJ2-3
D: NA

CDR3: CASSPIRGDTEAFF
DNA: TGTGCCAGCAGCCCCATCAGGGGGGACACTGAAGCTTTCTTT
size: NA
V: TRBV6-5
J: TRBJ1-1
D: TRBD1

CDR3: CASSLESSGLYEQFF
DNA: TGTGCCAGCAGCTTAGAGAGTAGCGGCCTCTATGAGCAGTTCTTC
size: NA
V: TRBV7-2
J: TRBJ2-1
D: NA

CDR3: CATSRDRSRVYEQYF
DNA: TGTGCCACCAGCAGAGATCGTAGCAGGGTTTACGAGCAGTACTTC
size: once
V: TRBV15
J: TRBJ2-7
D: NA